These 7 T cell receptor beta chains were all obtained from the same sample, sequenced in a study of blood T cell repertoires in COVID-19. Clones were sequenced by immunoSEQ multiplex PCR, and TCRdb holds only the in-frame ones, with some missing. The data contain roughly 260,000 clones, 85% to 90% of them singletons. Sequenced input: peripheral blood. The receptors were sampled from a middle-aged woman with acute or convalescent COVID-19.

The V gene is TRBV5-1, the J gene TRBJ2-7; TRBD1 aligns across 9 bases. The CDR3 spans 14 residues. The germline gives CDR1 SGHRS, CDR2 YFSETQ. J was trimmed by 1 base and V by 5 bases; bases with no gene match: 4. The CDR3 here is CASRRTGESYEQYV. CDR3 DNA sequence: TGCGCCAGCAGGAGGACAGGGGAATCCTACGAGCAGTACGTC.

The V and J genes are TRBV7-2 and TRBJ2-1; perhaps TRBD2 as D (7 bases). V dropped 8 bases and J dropped 9 bases, with 17 bases sitting between them. The germline CDR1 and CDR2 sequences are SGHTA and FQGNSA. This CDR3 spans 13 amino acids. DNA of the CDR3: TGTGCCAGCGGAGCCGGGGGGCCCGGTGAGCAGTTCTTC. Protein: CASGAGGPGEQFF.

The chain combines TRBV5-6 with TRBJ1-2; 7 nucleotides agree with TRBD1. Trimming at V came to 2 bases and at J to 2 bases, leaving 0 bases not matched to a gene. The CDR3 sequence is 13 residues long. Germline CDR1 is SGHDT and CDR2 is YYEEEE. CDR3 sequence reads: CASSLQGNYGYTF. Written as DNA, the CDR3 is TGTGCCAGCAGCTTACAGGGGAACTATGGCTACACCTTC.

The gene calls are TRBV19 and TRBJ1-1, with D tentatively TRBD1 (5 bases). CDR3 length equals 14 residues. V was clipped by 6 bases and J by 6 bases, with 17 bases between them. Germline V gene lookup returns CDR1 LNHDA and CDR2 SQIVND (reference sequence). Written as DNA, the CDR3 is TGTGCCAGTAGCCCTGGGGGGGGTCTCCCTGAAGCTTTCTTT. Its translation is CASSPGGGLPEAFF.

The V gene is TRBV11-2, the J gene TRBJ1-2; 10 bases match TRBD1. The V segment lost 5 bases and the J segment 2 bases; nucleotides outside the gene matches: 2. This CDR3 comprises 14 residues. Germline V gene data show CDR1 as SGHAT and CDR2 as FQNNGV. The CDR3, as DNA: TGTGCCAGCAGCCCGGGACAGGGGAACTATGGCTACACCTTC. It is translated as CASSPGQGNYGYTF.

This chain connects TRBV2 to TRBJ2-5; a possible D gene is TRBD2 (7 bases). CDR1 and CDR2 (germline): SNHLY, FYNNEI. V lost 6 bases, J lost 2 bases, and 16 bases lay in between. This CDR3 contains 15 residues. The CDR3 DNA sequence: TGTGCCAGCAGGGCCGGGCGGGGGCCTCAAGAGACCCAGTACTTC. Protein: CASRAGRGPQETQYF.

The chain joins TRBV6-4 to TRBJ2-2; 9 bases fit TRBD1. The CDR3 extends over 14 amino acids. Trimming removed 8 bases from V and 3 bases from J; junction bases left unmatched: 4. CDR1 is MRHNA and CDR2 is SNTAGT in the germline V gene. The DNA of the CDR3 is TGTGCCAGCCGAGGGGACAGGGACACCGGGGAGCTGTTTTTT. This translates into CASRGDRDTGELFF.